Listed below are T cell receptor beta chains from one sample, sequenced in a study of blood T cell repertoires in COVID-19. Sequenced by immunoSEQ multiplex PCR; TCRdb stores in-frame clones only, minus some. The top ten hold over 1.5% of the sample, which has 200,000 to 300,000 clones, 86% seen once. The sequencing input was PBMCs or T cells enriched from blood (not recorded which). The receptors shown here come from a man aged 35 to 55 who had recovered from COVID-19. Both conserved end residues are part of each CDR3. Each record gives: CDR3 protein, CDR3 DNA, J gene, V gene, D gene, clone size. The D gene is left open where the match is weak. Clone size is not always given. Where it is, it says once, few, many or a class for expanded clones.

cdr3_aa: CATSPGLAGDTQYF; cdr3_nt: TGTGCCACCAGCCCAGGACTAGCAGGGGATACGCAGTATTTT; j_call: TRBJ2-3; v_call: TRBV15; d_call: TRBD2; clone_size: few
cdr3_aa: CASSYLGTDSGANVLTF; cdr3_nt: TGTGCCAGCAGTTACTTAGGGACTGACTCTGGGGCCAACGTCCTGACTTTC; j_call: TRBJ2-6; v_call: TRBV6-2/TRBV6-3; d_call: -; clone_size: -
cdr3_aa: CASSLVAGAETEAFF; cdr3_nt: TGTGCCAGCAGTTTAGTGGCGGGGGCAGAGACTGAAGCTTTCTTT; j_call: TRBJ1-1; v_call: TRBV28; d_call: -; clone_size: -
cdr3_aa: CASSAPGHHPYEQYF; cdr3_nt: TGTGCCAGCAGTGCCCCGGGACACCATCCCTACGAGCAGTACTTC; j_call: TRBJ2-7; v_call: TRBV25-1; d_call: -; clone_size: -
cdr3_aa: CASSSRQTGGYEQFF; cdr3_nt: TGTGCCAGCAGTTCCCGCCAGACAGGGGGCTACGAGCAGTTCTTC; j_call: TRBJ2-1; v_call: TRBV28; d_call: TRBD1; clone_size: -
cdr3_aa: CASSRGLARGGYTF; cdr3_nt: TGTGCCAGCAGCCGAGGCCTGGCCCGGGGTGGCTACACCTTC; j_call: TRBJ1-2; v_call: TRBV7-8; d_call: -; clone_size: once
cdr3_aa: CASSYTGTGNHEQFF; cdr3_nt: TGTGCCAGCAGCTATACCGGGACAGGGAACCATGAGCAGTTCTTC; j_call: TRBJ2-1; v_call: TRBV28; d_call: TRBD1; clone_size: -
cdr3_aa: CASSAAGQGSQPQHF; cdr3_nt: TGTGCCAGCAGCGCCGCAGGGCAGGGGAGCCAGCCCCAGCATTTT; j_call: TRBJ1-5; v_call: TRBV9; d_call: -; clone_size: -
cdr3_aa: CASRPGGAEFHEQYF; cdr3_nt: TGTGCCAGTAGGCCAGGGGGCGCAGAATTCCACGAGCAGTACTTC; j_call: TRBJ2-7; v_call: TRBV19; d_call: TRBD1; clone_size: -
cdr3_aa: CSASGAGGPVTQYF; cdr3_nt: TGCAGTGCTAGTGGGGCGGGAGGGCCGGTGACCCAGTACTTC; j_call: TRBJ2-5; v_call: TRBV20-1; d_call: TRBD2; clone_size: -
cdr3_aa: CSGTGGEGYGYTF; cdr3_nt: TGCAGCGGTACAGGGGGCGAGGGCTATGGCTACACCTTC; j_call: TRBJ1-2; v_call: TRBV29-1; d_call: TRBD1; clone_size: -
cdr3_aa: CASARTGSDGYTF; cdr3_nt: TGTGCCAGCGCGAGGACAGGGTCGGATGGCTACACCTTC; j_call: TRBJ1-2; v_call: TRBV6-5; d_call: TRBD1; clone_size: -
cdr3_aa: CASSQRPGLASYEQYF; cdr3_nt: TGCGCCAGCAGCCAACGCCCGGGACTAGCGTCCTACGAGCAGTACTTC; j_call: TRBJ2-7; v_call: TRBV4-1; d_call: TRBD2; clone_size: -
cdr3_aa: CAISQPRTSGRNIPFF; cdr3_nt: TGTGCCATCAGTCAACCCAGGACTAGCGGGAGAAACATACCGTTCTTC; j_call: TRBJ2-1; v_call: TRBV10-3; d_call: TRBD2; clone_size: -
cdr3_aa: CASSQRGGWETQYF; cdr3_nt: TGTGCCAGCAGCCAGAGAGGGGGCTGGGAGACCCAGTACTTC; j_call: TRBJ2-5; v_call: TRBV3-1/TRBV3-2; d_call: TRBD1; clone_size: -
cdr3_aa: CASNQIVRGGGTDTQYF; cdr3_nt: TGTGCCAGCAACCAGATCGTTAGGGGGGGAGGCACAGATACGCAGTATTTT; j_call: TRBJ2-3; v_call: TRBV5-5; d_call: -; clone_size: -
cdr3_aa: CASSQGATDTGELFF; cdr3_nt: TGTGCCAGCAGCCAGGGGGCGACGGACACCGGGGAGCTGTTTTTT; j_call: TRBJ2-2; v_call: TRBV7-9; d_call: TRBD1; clone_size: -
cdr3_aa: CASLRGVNTEAFF; cdr3_nt: TGTGCCAGCCTGAGAGGAGTGAACACTGAAGCTTTCTTT; j_call: TRBJ1-1; v_call: TRBV7-2; d_call: -; clone_size: -
cdr3_aa: CASSLDRGAGTTDTQYF; cdr3_nt: TGTGCCAGCAGCTTAGATCGTGGAGCGGGGACCACAGATACGCAGTATTTT; j_call: TRBJ2-3; v_call: TRBV11-2; d_call: TRBD2; clone_size: -
cdr3_aa: CASSFGWRENTIYF; cdr3_nt: TGTGCCAGCAGTTTCGGCTGGAGGGAGAACACCATATATTTT; j_call: TRBJ1-3; v_call: TRBV28; d_call: -; clone_size: -
cdr3_aa: CASSLSAGELFF; cdr3_nt: TGTGCCAGCAGCTTATCTGCCGGGGAGCTGTTTTTT; j_call: TRBJ2-2; v_call: TRBV7-6; d_call: -; clone_size: -
cdr3_aa: CASSNTGGQETQYF; cdr3_nt: TGTGCCAGCAGCAACACGGGGGGGCAAGAGACCCAGTACTTC; j_call: TRBJ2-5; v_call: TRBV5-5; d_call: TRBD2; clone_size: -
cdr3_aa: CASRTSGATNEKLFF; cdr3_nt: TGTGCCAGCAGAACGTCAGGCGCAACTAATGAAAAACTGTTTTTT; j_call: TRBJ1-4; v_call: TRBV5-6; d_call: -; clone_size: -
cdr3_aa: CASSYQLAEKETQYF; cdr3_nt: TGTGCCAGCAGCTACCAACTAGCGGAGAAAGAGACCCAGTACTTC; j_call: TRBJ2-5; v_call: TRBV7-2; d_call: TRBD2; clone_size: -
cdr3_aa: CASSQGVALTGYGYTF; cdr3_nt: TGTGCCAGCAGCCAAGGGGTGGCACTTACCGGGTATGGCTACACCTTC; j_call: TRBJ1-2; v_call: TRBV4-2; d_call: -; clone_size: -
cdr3_aa: CASSGGIGGYTF; cdr3_nt: TGTGCCAGCAGCGGAGGGATAGGTGGCTACACCTTC; j_call: TRBJ1-2; v_call: TRBV5-6; d_call: -; clone_size: -
cdr3_aa: CASSIGQGNTEAFF; cdr3_nt: TGTGCCAGCAGCATTGGACAGGGAAACACTGAAGCTTTCTTT; j_call: TRBJ1-1; v_call: TRBV5-4; d_call: TRBD1; clone_size: -
cdr3_aa: CTSSHAYEDSGNTIYF; cdr3_nt: TGCACCAGCAGCCACGCCTATGAGGACTCTGGAAACACCATATATTTT; j_call: TRBJ1-3; v_call: TRBV1; d_call: -; clone_size: -
cdr3_aa: CASSYTGAGTGELFF; cdr3_nt: TGTGCCAGCAGTTACACAGGGGCCGGCACCGGGGAGCTGTTTTTT; j_call: TRBJ2-2; v_call: TRBV6-2/TRBV6-3; d_call: TRBD1; clone_size: -
cdr3_aa: CASSVGLDTQYF; cdr3_nt: TGTGCCAGCAGCGTAGGGCTAGATACGCAGTATTTT; j_call: TRBJ2-3; v_call: TRBV9; d_call: -; clone_size: -
cdr3_aa: CASSYWDRDYEQYF; cdr3_nt: TGTGCCAGCAGTTACTGGGACAGGGACTACGAGCAGTACTTC; j_call: TRBJ2-7; v_call: TRBV6-2/TRBV6-3; d_call: TRBD1; clone_size: -
cdr3_aa: CATSDSRTGVYEQYF; cdr3_nt: TGTGCCACCAGTGACTCTAGGACAGGGGTCTACGAGCAGTACTTC; j_call: TRBJ2-7; v_call: TRBV24-1; d_call: TRBD1; clone_size: -
cdr3_aa: CASSSGTGGETQYF; cdr3_nt: TGCGCCAGCAGCTCTGGGACAGGGGGAGAGACCCAGTACTTC; j_call: TRBJ2-5; v_call: TRBV5-1; d_call: TRBD1; clone_size: once
cdr3_aa: CASSRVRGSPLHF; cdr3_nt: TGTGCCAGCAGCAGAGTCAGGGGCTCACCCCTCCACTTT; j_call: TRBJ1-6; v_call: TRBV11-2; d_call: -; clone_size: -
cdr3_aa: CASSRGYEQYF; cdr3_nt: TGTGCCAGCAGTAGGGGCTACGAGCAGTACTTC; j_call: TRBJ2-7; v_call: TRBV6-5; d_call: -; clone_size: -
cdr3_aa: CASSSTGQGPQGTEKLFF; cdr3_nt: TGTGCCAGCAGTTCGACGGGACAGGGTCCCCAAGGTACTGAAAAACTGTTTTTT; j_call: TRBJ1-4; v_call: TRBV25-1; d_call: TRBD1; clone_size: -
cdr3_aa: CASSWTSGRARAKNIQYF; cdr3_nt: TGTGCCAGCAGCTGGACTAGCGGGAGGGCTAGGGCCAAAAACATTCAGTACTTC; j_call: TRBJ2-4; v_call: TRBV28; d_call: TRBD2; clone_size: -
cdr3_aa: CASRSGTGNQVLASPLHF; cdr3_nt: TGTGCCAGCAGATCCGGGACAGGGAACCAGGTATTAGCTTCACCCCTCCACTTT; j_call: TRBJ1-6; v_call: TRBV4-2; d_call: TRBD1; clone_size: -
cdr3_aa: CASSLMGRDNEQFF; cdr3_nt: TGTGCCAGCAGCTTAATGGGCAGGGACAATGAGCAGTTCTTC; j_call: TRBJ2-1; v_call: TRBV7-3; d_call: -; clone_size: -
cdr3_aa: CASSPSVNTEAFF; cdr3_nt: TGTGCCAGCAGCCCCAGCGTGAACACTGAAGCTTTCTTT; j_call: TRBJ1-1; v_call: TRBV14; d_call: -; clone_size: -
cdr3_aa: CASSSTGGTGNTIYF; cdr3_nt: TGTGCCAGCAGCTCGACAGGGGGAACTGGAAACACCATATATTTT; j_call: TRBJ1-3; v_call: TRBV7-9; d_call: TRBD1; clone_size: -